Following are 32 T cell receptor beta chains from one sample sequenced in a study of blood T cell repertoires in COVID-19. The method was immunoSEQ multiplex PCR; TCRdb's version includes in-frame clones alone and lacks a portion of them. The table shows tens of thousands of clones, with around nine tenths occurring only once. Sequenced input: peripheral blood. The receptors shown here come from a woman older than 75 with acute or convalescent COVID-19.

CDR3 protein: CASRRGGDYEQYV. The CDR3 DNA sequence: TGTGCCAGCAGGAGGGGGGGGGACTACGAGCAGTACGTC. The J gene is TRBJ2-7, the V gene TRBV6-5; D might be TRBD2 (7 bases). V was cut by 6 bases and J by 3 bases, with 12 bases left in between. Looked up from germline, CDR1 is MNHEY and CDR2 is SVGAGI. The length of the CDR3 is 13 residues.

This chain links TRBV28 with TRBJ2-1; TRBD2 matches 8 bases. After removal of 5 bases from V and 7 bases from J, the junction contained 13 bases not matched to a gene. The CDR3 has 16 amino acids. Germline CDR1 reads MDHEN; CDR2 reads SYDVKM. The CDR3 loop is CASSPPERGPRNEQFF. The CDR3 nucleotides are TGTGCCAGCAGTCCCCCCGAGCGGGGGCCGAGGAATGAGCAGTTCTTC.

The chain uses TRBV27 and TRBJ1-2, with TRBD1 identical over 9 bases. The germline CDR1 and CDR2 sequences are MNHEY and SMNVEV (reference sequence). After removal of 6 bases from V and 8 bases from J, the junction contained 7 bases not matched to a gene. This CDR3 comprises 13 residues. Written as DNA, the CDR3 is TGTGCCAGCAGACTGGGACAGGGCGGAGGCTACACCTTC. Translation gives CASRLGQGGGYTF.

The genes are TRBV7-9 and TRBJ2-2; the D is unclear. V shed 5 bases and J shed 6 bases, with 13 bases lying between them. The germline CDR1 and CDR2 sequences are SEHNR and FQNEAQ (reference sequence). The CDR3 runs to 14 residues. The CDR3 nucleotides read TGTGCCAGCAGCCACGTAGAAATCCCCGGGGAGCTGTTTTTT. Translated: CASSHVEIPGELFF.

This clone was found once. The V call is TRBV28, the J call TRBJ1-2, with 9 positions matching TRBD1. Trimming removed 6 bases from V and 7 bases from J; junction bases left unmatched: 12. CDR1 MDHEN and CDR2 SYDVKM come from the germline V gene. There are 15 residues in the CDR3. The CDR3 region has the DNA TGTGCCAGCAGGACTCCGGGACAGGGACTAGGTGGCTACACCTTC. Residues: CASRTPGQGLGGYTF.

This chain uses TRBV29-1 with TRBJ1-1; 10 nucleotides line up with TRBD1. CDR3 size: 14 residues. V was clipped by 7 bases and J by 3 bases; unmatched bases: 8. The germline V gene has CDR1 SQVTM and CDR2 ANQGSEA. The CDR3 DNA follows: TGCAGCGGCACGACAGGGGGCGCCGACACTGAAGCTTTCTTT. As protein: CSGTTGGADTEAFF.

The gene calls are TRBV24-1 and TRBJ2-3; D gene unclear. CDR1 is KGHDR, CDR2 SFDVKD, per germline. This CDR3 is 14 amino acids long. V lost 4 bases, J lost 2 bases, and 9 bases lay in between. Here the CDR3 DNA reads TGTGCCACCAGTGAGGCCCTTACCACAGATACGCAGTATTTT. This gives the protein CATSEALTTDTQYF.

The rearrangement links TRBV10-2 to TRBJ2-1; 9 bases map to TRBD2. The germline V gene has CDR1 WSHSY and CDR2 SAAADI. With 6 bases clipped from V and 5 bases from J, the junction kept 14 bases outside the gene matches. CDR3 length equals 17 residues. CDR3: CASRNGPSRGGHNEQFF. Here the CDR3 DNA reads TGCGCCAGCAGGAATGGCCCTTCGCGGGGGGGACACAATGAGCAGTTCTTC.

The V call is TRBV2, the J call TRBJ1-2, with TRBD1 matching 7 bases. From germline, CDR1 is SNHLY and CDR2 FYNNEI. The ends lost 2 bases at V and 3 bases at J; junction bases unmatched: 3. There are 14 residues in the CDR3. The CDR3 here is CASSELRGDYGYTF. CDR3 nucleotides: TGTGCCAGCAGTGAACTCAGGGGGGACTATGGCTACACCTTC. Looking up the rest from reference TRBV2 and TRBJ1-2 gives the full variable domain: EPEVTQTPSHQVTQMGQEVILRCVPISNHLYFYWYRQILGQKVEFLVSFYNNEISEKSEIFDDQFSVERPDGSNFTLKIRSTKLEDSAMYFCASSELRGDYGYTFGSGTRLTVV.

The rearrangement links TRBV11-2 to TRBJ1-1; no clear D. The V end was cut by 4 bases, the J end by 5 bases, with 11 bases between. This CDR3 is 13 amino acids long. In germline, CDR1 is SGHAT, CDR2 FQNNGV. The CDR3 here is CASSSAGSTEAFF. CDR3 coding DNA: TGTGCCAGCAGCTCCGCCGGGAGTACTGAAGCTTTCTTT.

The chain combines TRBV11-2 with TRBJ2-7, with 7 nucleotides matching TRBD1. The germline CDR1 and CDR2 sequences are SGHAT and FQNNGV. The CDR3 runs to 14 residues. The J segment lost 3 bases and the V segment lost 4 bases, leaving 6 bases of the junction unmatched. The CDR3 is CASSSPGQVYEQYV. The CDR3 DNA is TGTGCCAGCAGCTCACCTGGACAGGTCTACGAGCAGTACGTC.

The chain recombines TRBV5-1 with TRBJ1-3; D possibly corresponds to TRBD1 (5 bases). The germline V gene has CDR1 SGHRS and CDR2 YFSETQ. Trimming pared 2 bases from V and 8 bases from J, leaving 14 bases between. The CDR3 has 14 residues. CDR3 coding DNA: TGCGCCAGCAGCTTTGGATCCGGGGGGGACACCATATATTTT. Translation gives CASSFGSGGDTIYF.

The CDR3 region has the DNA TGTGCCAGCAGCTTAATGCGGCTAAATGAGCAGTTCTTC. Residues: CASSLMRLNEQFF. The rearrangement uses TRBV7-9 and TRBJ2-1; D is ambiguous. The germline V gene has CDR1 SEHNR and CDR2 FQNEAQ (reference sequence). The CDR3 is 13 amino acids. The ends were cut back, 2 bases at V and 7 bases at J, with 9 bases in the middle.

CDR3 loop: CAISESAPFGQGILNEQFF. In nucleotides, the CDR3 is TGTGCCATCAGTGAGTCGGCCCCCTTCGGGCAGGGAATCCTCAATGAGCAGTTCTTC. The chain recombines TRBV10-3 with TRBJ2-1, with D possibly TRBD1 on 5 matching bases. CDR3 length: 19 residues. In germline, CDR1 is ENHRY, CDR2 SYGVKD. The germline V and J ends were trimmed by 0 bases and 6 bases, with 24 bases remaining between them.

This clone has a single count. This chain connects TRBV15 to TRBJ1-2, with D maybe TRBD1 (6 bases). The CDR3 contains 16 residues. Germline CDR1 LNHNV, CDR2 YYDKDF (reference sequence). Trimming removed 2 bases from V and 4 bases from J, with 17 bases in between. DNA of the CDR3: TGTGCCACCAGCAGACCTATACACAGGGCAGGCTATGGCTACACCTTC. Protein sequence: CATSRPIHRAGYGYTF. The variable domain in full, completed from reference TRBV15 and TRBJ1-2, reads DAMVIQNPRYQVTQFGKPVTLSCSQTLNHNVMYWYQQKSSQAPKLLFHYYDKDFNNEADTPDNFQSRRPNTSFCFLDIRSPGLGDTAMYLCATSRPIHRAGYGYTFGSGTRLTVV.

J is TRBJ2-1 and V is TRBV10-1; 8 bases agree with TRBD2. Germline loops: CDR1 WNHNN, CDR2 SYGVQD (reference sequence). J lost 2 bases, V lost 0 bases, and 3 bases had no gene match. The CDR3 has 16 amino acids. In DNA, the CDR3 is TGCGCCAGCAGTGAGTCGCGGGGGGCCGCCTACAATGAGCAGTTCTTC. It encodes CASSESRGAAYNEQFF.

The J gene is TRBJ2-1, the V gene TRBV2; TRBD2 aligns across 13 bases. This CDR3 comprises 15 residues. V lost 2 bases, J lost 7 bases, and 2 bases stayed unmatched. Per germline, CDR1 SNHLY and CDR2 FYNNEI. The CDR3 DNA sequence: TGTGCCAGCAGTGAATCACTAGCGGGGGGGAATGAGCAGTTCTTC. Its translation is CASSESLAGGNEQFF.

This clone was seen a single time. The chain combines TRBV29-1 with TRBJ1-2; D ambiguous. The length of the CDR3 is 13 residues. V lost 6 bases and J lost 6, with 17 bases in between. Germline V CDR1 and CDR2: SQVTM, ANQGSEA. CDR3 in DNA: TGCAGCGTGATTGTGGGCAGCCTTGATGGCTACACCTTC. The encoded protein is CSVIVGSLDGYTF.

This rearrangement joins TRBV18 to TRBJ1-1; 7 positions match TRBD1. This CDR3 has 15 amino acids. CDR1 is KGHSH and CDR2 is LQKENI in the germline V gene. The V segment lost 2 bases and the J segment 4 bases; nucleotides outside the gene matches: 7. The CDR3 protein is CASSPVRQGTTEAFF. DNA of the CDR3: TGTGCCAGCTCACCAGTTAGACAGGGCACCACTGAAGCTTTCTTT.

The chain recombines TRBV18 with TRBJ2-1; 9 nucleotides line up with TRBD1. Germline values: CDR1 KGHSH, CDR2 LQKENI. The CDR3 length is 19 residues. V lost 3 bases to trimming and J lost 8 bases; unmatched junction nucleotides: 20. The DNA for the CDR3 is TGTGCCAGCTCACCGCGACAAGGACCCCGGGACAGGGCATTAGATGAGCAGTTCTTC. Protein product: CASSPRQGPRDRALDEQFF.

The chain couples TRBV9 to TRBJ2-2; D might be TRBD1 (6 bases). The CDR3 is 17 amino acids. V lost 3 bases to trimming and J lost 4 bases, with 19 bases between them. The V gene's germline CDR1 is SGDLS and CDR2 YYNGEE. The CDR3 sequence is CASSAQTGGIGTGELFF. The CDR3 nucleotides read TGTGCCAGCAGCGCCCAGACAGGAGGTATCGGCACCGGGGAGCTGTTTTTT.

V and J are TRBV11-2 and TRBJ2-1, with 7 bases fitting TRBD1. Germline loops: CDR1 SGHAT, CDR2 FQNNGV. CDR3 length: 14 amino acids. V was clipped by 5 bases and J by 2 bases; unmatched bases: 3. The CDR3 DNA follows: TGTGCCAGCAGCCGGACAGGAACCTACAATGAGCAGTTCTTC. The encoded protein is CASSRTGTYNEQFF.

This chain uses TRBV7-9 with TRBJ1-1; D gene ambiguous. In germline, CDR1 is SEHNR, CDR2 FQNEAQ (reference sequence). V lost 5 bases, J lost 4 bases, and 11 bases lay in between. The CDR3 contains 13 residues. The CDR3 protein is CASSGGGSTEAFF. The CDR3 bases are TGTGCCAGCAGCGGAGGCGGGAGCACTGAAGCTTTCTTT. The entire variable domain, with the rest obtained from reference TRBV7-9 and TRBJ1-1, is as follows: DTGVSQNPRHKITKRGQNVTFRCDPISEHNRLYWYRQTLGQGPEFLTYFQNEAQLEKSRLLSDRFSAERPKGSFSTLEIQRTEQGDSAMYLCASSGGGSTEAFFGQGTRLTVV.

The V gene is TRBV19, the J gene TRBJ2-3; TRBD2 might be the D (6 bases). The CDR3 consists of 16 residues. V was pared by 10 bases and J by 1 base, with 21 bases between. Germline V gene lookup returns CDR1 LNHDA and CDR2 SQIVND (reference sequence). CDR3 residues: CATKDWGVAGTDTQYF. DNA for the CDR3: TGTGCCACCAAAGATTGGGGGGTAGCCGGCACAGATACGCAGTATTTT.

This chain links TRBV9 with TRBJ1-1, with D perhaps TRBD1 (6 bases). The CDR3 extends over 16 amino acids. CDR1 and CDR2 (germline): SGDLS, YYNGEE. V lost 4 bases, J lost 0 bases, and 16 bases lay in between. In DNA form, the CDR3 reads TGTGCCAGCAGCTGCCCTCAGGGGCAAGTGAACACTGAAGCTTTCTTT. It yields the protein CASSCPQGQVNTEAFF.

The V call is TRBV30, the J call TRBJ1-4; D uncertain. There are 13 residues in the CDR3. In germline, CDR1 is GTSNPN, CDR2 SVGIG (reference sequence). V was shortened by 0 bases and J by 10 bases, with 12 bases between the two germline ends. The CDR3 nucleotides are TGTGCCTGGAGTGTTTGGAGAGGAGGAAAACTGTTTTTT. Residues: CAWSVWRGGKLFF.

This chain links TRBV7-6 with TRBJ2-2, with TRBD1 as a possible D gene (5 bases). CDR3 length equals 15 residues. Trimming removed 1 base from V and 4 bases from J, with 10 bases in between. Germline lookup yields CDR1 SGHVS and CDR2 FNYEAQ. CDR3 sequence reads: CASSLGQGGTGELFF. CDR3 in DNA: TGTGCCAGCAGCTTAGGCCAGGGTGGCACCGGGGAGCTGTTTTTT.

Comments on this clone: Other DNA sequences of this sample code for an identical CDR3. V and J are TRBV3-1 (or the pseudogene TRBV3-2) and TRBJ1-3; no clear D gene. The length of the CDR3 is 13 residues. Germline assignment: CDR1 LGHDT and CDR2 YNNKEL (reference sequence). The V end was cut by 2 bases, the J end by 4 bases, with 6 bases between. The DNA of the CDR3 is TGTGCCAGCAGCCAACGTTCCGGAAACACCATATATTTT. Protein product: CASSQRSGNTIYF.

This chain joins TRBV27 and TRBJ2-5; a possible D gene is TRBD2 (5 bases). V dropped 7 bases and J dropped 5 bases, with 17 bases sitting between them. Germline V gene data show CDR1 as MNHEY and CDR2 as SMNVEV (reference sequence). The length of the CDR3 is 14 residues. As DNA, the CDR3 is TGTGCCAGCAAATCCGGGCCTCGAGGGGAGACCCAGTACTTC. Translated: CASKSGPRGETQYF.

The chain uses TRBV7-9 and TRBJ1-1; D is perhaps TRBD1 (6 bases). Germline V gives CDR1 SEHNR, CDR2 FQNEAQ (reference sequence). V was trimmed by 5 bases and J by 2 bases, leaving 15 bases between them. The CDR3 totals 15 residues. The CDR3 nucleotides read TGTGCCAGCAGCAACCAGGGACATTTTAACACTGAAGCTTTCTTT. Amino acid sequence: CASSNQGHFNTEAFF.

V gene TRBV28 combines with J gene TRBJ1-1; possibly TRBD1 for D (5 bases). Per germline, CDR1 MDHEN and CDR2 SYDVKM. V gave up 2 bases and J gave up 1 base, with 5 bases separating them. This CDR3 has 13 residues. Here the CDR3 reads CASSLQGNTEAFF. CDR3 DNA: TGTGCCAGCAGTTTACAGGGGAACACTGAAGCTTTCTTT.

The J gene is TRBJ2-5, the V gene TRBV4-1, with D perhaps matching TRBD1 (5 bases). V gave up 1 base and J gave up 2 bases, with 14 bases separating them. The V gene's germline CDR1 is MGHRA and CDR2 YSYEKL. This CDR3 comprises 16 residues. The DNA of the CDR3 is TGCGCCAGCAGCCAAGCCCAGAGACAGTTACAAGAGACCCAGTACTTC. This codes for CASSQAQRQLQETQYF.